These 31 T cell receptor beta chains share one sample of origin, sequenced in a study of glioma-infiltrating T cells. TCR alpha and beta CDR3 regions were amplified from RNA using iRepertoire nested multiplex PCR. TCRdb redid the calling of the multiplex PCR reads with MiXCR, one entry per CDR3 protein. Among 85,000 to 110,000 distinct CDR3 sequences listed, around 28% were seen once. The specimen sequenced was glioma tissue, nonneoplastic brain tissue, or PBMCs (not recorded which). These receptors were obtained from a human donor with low-grade glioma or glioblastoma, undergoing nonglioma brain surgery, or in good health (not recorded which).

This clonotype appeared many times. J is TRBJ2-7 and V is TRBV6-1; possibly TRBD1 for D (6 bases). Trimming removed 5 bases from V and 0 bases from J, with 11 bases in between. Germline V gives CDR1 MNHNS, CDR2 SASEGT. The CDR3 spans 14 residues. In DNA, the CDR3 is TGTGCCAGCAGTTGGGGGCAGAGCTCCTACGAGCAGTACTTC. Protein: CASSWGQSSYEQYF.

The chain has TRBV29-1 and TRBJ1-2; 8 nucleotides agree with TRBD1. The junction had 11 bases not matched to a gene; V was cut back by 4 bases and J by 7 bases. Looked up from germline, CDR1 is SQVTM and CDR2 is ANQGSEA. CDR3 length: 14 residues. The CDR3 here is CSVVEGTGVVGYTF. As DNA, the CDR3 is TGCAGCGTTGTCGAGGGGACAGGCGTCGTTGGCTACACCTTC.

This clonotype was observed at least ten times. CDR3 nucleotide sequence: TGTGCCAGCAGCCATTGGGACCTACACCCGAACACCGGGGAGCTGTTTTTT. This sequence encodes CASSHWDLHPNTGELFF. The chain links TRBV14 to TRBJ2-2, with D tentatively TRBD1 or TRBD2 (5 bases each). V gave up 3 bases and J gave up 0 bases, with 14 bases separating them. There are 17 residues in the CDR3. Germline V gene lookup returns CDR1 SGHDN and CDR2 FVKESK.

Only one count was recorded for this clonotype. A read error may be the cause here, since a much bigger clone is one base away. The CDR3 nucleotides are TGTGCCAGTAAAGGGGAACAGCCCTACGAGCAGTACTTC. This sequence encodes CASKGEQPYEQYF. The chain couples TRBV2 to TRBJ2-5, with a weak D call TRBD1 (5 bases). TRBJ2-7 explains the end of the DNA better; the J call may be wrong. The germline gives CDR1 SNHLY, CDR2 FYNNEI. The length of the CDR3 is 13 residues.

The chain recombines TRBV11-3 with TRBJ2-5, with 7 positions matching TRBD2. The CDR3 has 16 residues. The V and J ends lost 5 bases and 4 bases, in that order; junction bases with no gene match: 13. CDR1 and CDR2 from the germline V gene are SGHNT and YENEEA. The DNA for the CDR3 is TGTGCCAGCAGCCTCCGACTAAGCGGGGCTGGAGAGACCCAGTACTTC. It is translated as CASSLRLSGAGETQYF.

This clonotype was recorded many times. The rearrangement uses TRBV6-2 or TRBV6-3 and TRBJ1-6; D not resolved. V was pared by 0 bases and J by 1 base, with 10 bases between. Germline V gene sequence: CDR1 MNHEY, CDR2 SVGEGT. The CDR3 sequence is 17 residues long. The CDR3 DNA reads as TGTGCCAGCAGTTACTCGCAGCATGGATCCTATAATTCACCCCTCCACTTT. It translates to CASSYSQHGSYNSPLHF.

This clonotype was counted a few times. The CDR3 protein is CASRRIATGGTEAFF. The CDR3 DNA reads as TGTGCCAGTAGGAGAATAGCCACCGGCGGAACTGAAGCTTTCTTT. This rearrangement joins TRBV19 to TRBJ1-1, with D unclear. Trimming shortened V by 6 bases and J by 5 bases, and 19 bases separated the two germline ends. The CDR3 spans 15 residues. The germline CDR1 and CDR2 sequences are LNHDA and SQIVND (reference sequence).

This clonotype was picked up one time. A read error is possible here, since a much larger clone lies one base away. This chain uses TRBV7-9 with TRBJ2-7; a possible D gene is TRBD2 (5 bases). Germline CDR1 reads SEHNR; CDR2 reads FQNEAQ (reference sequence). V lost 3 bases and J lost 6, with 15 bases in between. This CDR3 has 14 residues. CDR3: CASSLGGRRSEQYF. The CDR3, as DNA: TGTGCCAGCAGCTTGGGCGGGCGCCGGAGCGAGCAGTACTTC.

This clonotype came up many times. This rearrangement joins TRBV7-2 to TRBJ2-7, with D possibly called TRBD1 or TRBD2 (5 bases each). Germline V gives CDR1 SGHTA, CDR2 FQGNSA. Trimming stripped 3 bases from V and 0 bases from J, with 15 bases between. This CDR3 region has 16 residues. The CDR3 coding sequence is TGTGCCAGCAGCTTTCAGGGCAAGGGGAGCTCCTACGAGCAGTACTTC. Its protein product is CASSFQGKGSSYEQYF.

CDR3 DNA sequence: TGCGCCAGCAGCCAATCTGACAGGGTCTCCTACAATGAGCAGTTCTTC. Translated: CASSQSDRVSYNEQFF. The rearrangement joins TRBV4-1 to TRBJ2-1; TRBD1 matches at 7 bases. Germline assignment: CDR1 MGHRA and CDR2 YSYEKL. The CDR3 spans 16 residues. The V gene end was trimmed by 2 bases and the J gene end by 0 bases; junction bases not matched to a gene: 4.

This clonotype was detected a few times. The V and J genes are TRBV20-1 and TRBJ1-5; 8 nucleotides agree with TRBD1. V shed 4 bases and J 2 bases; nucleotides not matched to a gene: 4. The CDR3 is 14 residues long. Germline-derived CDR1 and CDR2 are DFQATT and SNEGSKA (reference sequence). The CDR3 reads CSATPTGGNQPQHF. CDR3 sequence (DNA): TGCAGTGCTACCCCGACAGGGGGCAATCAGCCCCAGCATTTT.

Concerning this clonotype: A much larger clone differs by one base, so this may be a read error. It is likely a read error, because the conserved phenylalanine at the end of the CDR3 is missing. V usage is TRBV6-5 and J usage is TRBJ1-2; 8 bases match TRBD1. Germline trimming cut 6 bases from V and 11 bases from J; bases unmatched to any gene: 8. This CDR3 region has 12 residues. Germline CDR1 MNHEY, CDR2 SVGAGI. The CDR3 reads CASRVQGGLYTL. CDR3 DNA: TGTGCCAGCAGAGTACAGGGGGGCCTTTACACCCTC.

V is TRBV19 and J is TRBJ1-2; D is ambiguous. V lost 3 bases and J 0 bases, leaving 8 bases between the germline ends. Germline CDR1 reads LNHDA; CDR2 reads SQIVND (reference sequence). The CDR3 spans 14 residues. The DNA for the CDR3 is TGTGCCAGTAGTATCGCAGATGCTAACTATGGCTACACCTTC. Translation: CASSIADANYGYTF. Full variable domain (rest looked up from reference TRBV19 and TRBJ1-2): DGGITQSPKYLFRKEGQNVTLSCEQNLNHDAMYWYRQDPGQGLRLIYYSQIVNDFQKGDIAEGYSVSREKKESFPLTVTSAQKNPTAFYLCASSIADANYGYTFGSGTRLTVV.

About this clonotype itself: This may be a read error, as it is one base from a much larger clone. The chain couples TRBV7-7 to TRBJ1-5, with D uncertain. The CDR3 sequence is 13 residues long. The germline CDR1 and CDR2 sequences are SSHAT and FNYEAQ (reference sequence). The DNA of the CDR3 is TGTGCTAGCAGCTTAGCCCTTAATCAGCCCCAGCATTTT. Translation gives CASSLALNQPQHF.

The chain combines TRBV7-2 with TRBJ2-7, with TRBD1 as a possible D gene (6 bases). This CDR3 contains 15 residues. Germline loops: CDR1 SGHTA, CDR2 FQGNSA. V was trimmed by 5 bases and J by 3 bases, leaving 17 bases between them. The DNA of the CDR3 is TGTGCCAGCAGCGTCCCCGGGACAACGAACTACGAGCAGTACTTC. Residues: CASSVPGTTNYEQYF.

Remarks on this clonotype: A much bigger clone sits one base away, suggesting this may be a read error. The rearrangement joins TRBV20-1 to TRBJ1-2; 7 bases line up with TRBD1. Germline CDR1 DFQATT, CDR2 SNEGSKA (reference sequence). This CDR3 is 14 amino acids long. CDR3 region: CIASRQGTSGGYTF. The CDR3 coding sequence is TGCATTGCTAGTCGACAGGGAACCTCTGGAGGCTACACCTTC.

This clonotype was counted at least ten times. CDR3: CSAGQGSTDTQYF. The CDR3 region has the DNA TGCAGCGCGGGACAGGGAAGCACAGATACGCAGTATTTT. The V call is TRBV29-1, the J call TRBJ2-3; TRBD1 matches 9 bases. The CDR3 is made up of 13 amino acids. From germline, CDR1 is SQVTM and CDR2 ANQGSEA. Losses at the gene ends were 7 bases for V and 0 bases for J; bases not matched to a gene: 2.

Regarding this clonotype: One junction end does not reproduce the germline sequence, and a read error may be involved. The genes are TRBV6-4 and TRBJ2-3; D possibly corresponds to TRBD1 (5 bases). Germline loops: CDR1 MRHNA, CDR2 SNTAGT. There are 10 residues in the CDR3. The CDR3 is CASKTETQYF. As DNA, the CDR3 is TGTGCCAGCAAGACAGAGACGCAGTATTTT.

The chain uses TRBV18 and TRBJ2-7; D possibly uses TRBD1 or TRBD2 (7 bases each). From germline, CDR1 is KGHSH and CDR2 LQKENI. The CDR3 extends over 14 amino acids. V was clipped by 6 bases and J by 4 bases, with 16 bases between them. The CDR3 nucleotides read TGTGCCAGCTCCCCCACAGGGGAGGGTTACGAGCAGTACTTC. It codes for CASSPTGEGYEQYF.

Of note for this clonotype: A read error may be the cause here, since a much bigger clone is one base away. This chain uses TRBV4-2 with TRBJ2-1, with D possibly being TRBD2 (6 bases). The CDR3 contains 16 residues. The ends were cut back, 6 bases at V and 4 bases at J, with 19 bases in the middle. Germline values: CDR1 LGHNA, CDR2 YNFKEQ. CDR3 sequence reads: CASRGAGWHRYNEQFF. CDR3 bases: TGTGCCAGCAGAGGCGCGGGGTGGCACCGGTACAATGAGCAGTTCTTC.

Ten or more counts support this clonotype. The chain has TRBV6-1 and TRBJ1-1; 7 nucleotides line up with TRBD1. The CDR3 is made up of 15 amino acids. Germline CDR1 is MNHNS and CDR2 is SASEGT. V lost 2 bases, J lost 5 bases, and 8 bases stayed unmatched. The CDR3: CASSESAGGWTEAFF. DNA for the CDR3: TGTGCCAGCAGTGAATCCGCAGGGGGGTGGACTGAAGCTTTCTTT.

This clonotype was seen ten or more times. CDR3 region: CAISEGGETEAFF. CDR3 nucleotide sequence: TGTGCCATCAGTGAAGGGGGCGAGACTGAAGCTTTCTTT. V gene TRBV10-3 combines with J gene TRBJ1-1, with 7 bases that match TRBD1. The germline V gene encodes CDR1 ENHRY and CDR2 SYGVKD. The length of the CDR3 is 13 residues. J was trimmed by 5 bases and V by 3 bases; bases with no gene match: 3.

This clonotype has at least ten counts. The V gene is TRBV28, the J gene TRBJ1-2, with D possibly matching TRBD1 (5 bases). The CDR3 has 17 amino acids. Trimming took off 7 bases at V and 6 bases at J, with 27 bases between the two ends. CDR1 is MDHEN, CDR2 SYDVKM, per germline. The CDR3 DNA reads TGTGCCAGCATCCCCGCGGGAAGACAGTTGACCCTCCATGGCTACACCTTC. It is translated as CASIPAGRQLTLHGYTF.

A remark on this clonotype: A clone one base away is much larger, so this may be a read error. The gene calls are TRBV3-1 and TRBJ2-2, with D possibly being TRBD1 (5 bases). From germline, CDR1 is LGHDT and CDR2 YNNKEL (reference sequence). This CDR3 has 16 amino acids. V lost 0 bases to trimming and J lost 4 bases, with 12 bases between them. CDR3 DNA sequence: TGTGCCAGCAGCCAAGAGCAGGGAATGGGCACCGGGGAGCTGTTTTTT. As protein: CASSQEQGMGTGELFF.

This rearrangement joins TRBV18 to TRBJ2-6, with 8 bases lining up with TRBD1. The V gene end was trimmed by 6 bases and the J gene end by 0 bases; junction bases not matched to a gene: 1. CDR3 length: 15 residues. Germline V gene data show CDR1 as KGHSH and CDR2 as LQKENI. CDR3 region: CASSDRVSGANVLTF. For the CDR3, the DNA is TGTGCCAGCTCGGACAGGGTCTCTGGGGCCAACGTCCTGACTTTC. Full variable domain (rest looked up from reference TRBV18 and TRBJ2-6): NAGVMQNPRHLVRRRGQEARLRCSPMKGHSHVYWYRQLPEEGLKFMVYLQKENIIDESGMPKERFSAEFPKEGPSILRIQQVVRGDSAAYFCASSDRVSGANVLTFGAGSRLTVL.

J is TRBJ1-6 and V is TRBV2, with no clear D. The germline V gene encodes CDR1 SNHLY and CDR2 FYNNEI. The CDR3 has 17 residues. The germline V and J ends were trimmed by 4 bases and 3 bases, with 16 bases remaining between them. CDR3 in amino acids: CASSADQVGVYNSPLHF. CDR3 coding DNA: TGTGCCAGCAGTGCAGACCAGGTTGGGGTCTATAATTCACCCCTCCACTTT.

This clonotype occurred many times. The chain joins TRBV4-1 to TRBJ2-1; D ambiguous. This CDR3 has 15 amino acids. The germline gives CDR1 MGHRA, CDR2 YSYEKL. V was cut by 5 bases and J by 1 base, with 12 bases left in between. This chain's CDR3 is CASSSPLKSYNEQFF. The DNA for the CDR3 is TGCGCCAGCAGCTCTCCACTAAAGTCCTACAATGAGCAGTTCTTC.

This clonotype was seen a few times. A much larger clone lies a single base off, so this may be a read error. Here the CDR3 omits its conserved ending phenylalanine or tryptophan, so a read error is the likely source. The chain employs TRBV2 and TRBJ2-5, with D unclear. Germline V lookup: CDR1 SNHLY, CDR2 FYNNEI. The CDR3 loop spans 13 amino acids. Deletions cut 6 bases from V and 0 bases from J, with 8 bases between. CDR3 region: CASRSLYQETQYL. The CDR3 coding sequence is TGTGCCAGCAGGAGTCTGTACCAAGAGACCCAGTACCTC.

As to this clonotype: Just one base apart from a much larger clone, this may be a read error. No conserved phenylalanine or tryptophan is present at the end of the CDR3, so a read error is the likely explanation. The CDR3 spells CASSQGRGVNTEAFL. The CDR3 bases are TGCGCCAGCAGCCAAGGGCGGGGGGTGAACACTGAAGCTTTCCTT. This sequence joins TRBV4-3 and TRBJ1-1, with D possibly matching TRBD1 (5 bases). This CDR3 comprises 15 residues. Germline CDR1 and CDR2: LGHNA and YSLEER. V was trimmed by 1 base and J by 0 bases, leaving 9 bases between them.

To note about this clonotype: With a much larger clone just one base away, this may be a read error. This rearrangement joins TRBV20-1 to TRBJ2-1; 7 bases fit TRBD1. The CDR3 contains 14 residues. V lost 6 bases to trimming and J lost 4 bases; unmatched junction nucleotides: 9. Germline V gives CDR1 DFQATT, CDR2 SNEGSKA (reference sequence). The CDR3 loop is CSAIPRGQYNEQFF. Here the CDR3 DNA reads TGCAGTGCCATTCCTAGGGGGCAATACAATGAGCAGTTCTTC.

This clonotype was detected ten times or more. The chain employs TRBV20-1 and TRBJ2-3, with a tentative D call TRBD2 (7 bases). Germline V gene sequence: CDR1 DFQATT, CDR2 SNEGSKA (reference sequence). The CDR3 runs to 11 residues. The CDR3: CRGGGTDTQYF. CDR3 coding DNA: TGCAGGGGAGGGGGAACAGATACGCAGTATTTT.